This entry lists 14 T cell receptor beta chains sequenced from one sample in a study of CD8+ T cells in alopecia areata. In each case, RNA was isolated and then reverse transcribed into cDNA as the sequencing template. Repertoires were generated with immunoSEQ multiplex PCR, while TCRdb's copy carries only in-frame clones and drops some. This sample has more than 90,000 clones, with around 61% found just once. Sequencing was performed on CD4+ T cells sorted from blood. These receptor sequences come from a human donor in good health.

The chain has TRBV27 and TRBJ2-1, with D maybe TRBD2 (6 bases). V gave up 3 bases and J gave up 1 base, with 13 bases separating them. Per the germline V gene, CDR1 is MNHEY and CDR2 is SMNVEV (reference sequence). The CDR3 sequence is 16 residues long. In nucleotides, the CDR3 is TGTGCCAGCAGTTTCGACCTTGGGGGGTCCTACAATGAGCAGTTCTTC. This gives the protein CASSFDLGGSYNEQFF.

This clone was seen more than once but under ten times. This sequence joins TRBV28 and TRBJ2-1; D is uncertain. Germline-derived CDR1 and CDR2 are MDHEN and SYDVKM. This CDR3 is 12 amino acids long. Trimming took off 5 bases at V and 5 bases at J, with 7 bases between the two ends. CDR3 in amino acids: CASSQLNNEQFF. The CDR3 DNA follows: TGTGCCAGCAGTCAATTGAACAATGAGCAGTTCTTC. The whole variable domain, filled in from reference TRBV28 and TRBJ2-1, reads DVKVTQSSRYLVKRTGEKVFLECVQDMDHENMFWYRQDPGLGLRLIYFSYDVKMKEKGDIPEGYSVSREKKERFSLILESASTNQTSMYLCASSQLNNEQFFGPGTRLTVL.

This clone was recorded a few times. The rearrangement joins TRBV11-2 to TRBJ2-5, with 8 bases identical to TRBD1. V lost 1 base to trimming and J lost 5 bases; unmatched junction nucleotides: 3. Germline V gene sequence: CDR1 SGHAT, CDR2 FQNNGV. The CDR3 spans 14 residues. The CDR3: CASSLVYRGETQYF. CDR3 DNA: TGTGCCAGCAGCTTAGTTTACAGGGGGGAGACCCAGTACTTC.

This clone was observed once. The chain employs TRBV25-1 and TRBJ2-1, with a tentative D call TRBD2 (5 bases). Germline V gene data show CDR1 as MGHDK and CDR2 as SYGVNS. The CDR3 runs 12 residues. Trimming removed 6 bases at V and 8 bases at J, with 11 bases between. The CDR3 coding sequence is TGTGCCAGCAGGGGGATCGGGGATGAGCAGTTCTTC. It encodes CASRGIGDEQFF.

CDR3 nucleotides: TGTGCCAGCAGCGCAACCGGGACAGGTGAAGCTTTCTTT. Amino acid sequence: CASSATGTGEAFF. The V call is TRBV13, the J call TRBJ1-1, with TRBD1 matching over 8 bases. CDR3 length: 13 residues. Germline CDR1 PRHDT, CDR2 FYEKMQ (reference sequence). Trimming removed 5 bases from V and 7 bases from J; junction bases left unmatched: 6.

The chain couples TRBV5-1 to TRBJ1-6; D gene uncertain. This CDR3 has 14 residues. Between the trimmed V and J ends, which lost 0 bases and 8 bases, there was a span of 9 bases. The V gene's germline CDR1 is SGHRS and CDR2 YFSETQ. The CDR3 region is CASSLVQPDSPLHF. The DNA for the CDR3 is TGCGCCAGCAGCTTGGTCCAACCTGATTCACCCCTCCACTTT.

The CDR3 region is CAWSDGVDTEAFF. The CDR3 region has the DNA TGTGCCTGGAGTGACGGGGTGGACACTGAAGCTTTCTTT. The chain links TRBV30 to TRBJ1-1; no definite D call. This CDR3 spans 13 amino acids. CDR1 is GTSNPN, CDR2 SVGIG, per germline (reference sequence). Trimming removed 1 base from V and 3 bases from J, with 9 bases in between.

The chain recombines TRBV2 with TRBJ2-2; D uncertain. This CDR3 is 15 amino acids long. The germline V gene encodes CDR1 SNHLY and CDR2 FYNNEI. V shed 7 bases and J shed 6 bases, with 18 bases lying between them. CDR3 in amino acids: CASMGPFVPSGELFF. The CDR3 DNA is TGTGCCAGCATGGGCCCCTTTGTTCCATCCGGGGAGCTGTTTTTT.

This clone has more than one count but fewer than ten. The genes are TRBV9 and TRBJ2-3; 14 bases are a match to TRBD2. J was trimmed by 0 bases and V by 2 bases; bases with no gene match: 5. Looked up from germline, CDR1 is SGDLS and CDR2 is YYNGEE. The CDR3 sequence is 18 residues long. CDR3 protein: CASSVGLAGATSTDTQYF. The CDR3 DNA sequence: TGTGCCAGCAGCGTGGGACTAGCGGGGGCCACTAGCACAGATACGCAGTATTTT. The full variable domain, rest sourced from reference TRBV9 and TRBJ2-3, is DSGVTQTPKHLITATGQRVTLRCSPRSGDLSVYWYQQSLDQGLQFLIQYYNGEERAKGNILERFSAQQFPDLHSELNLSSLELGDSALYFCASSVGLAGATSTDTQYFGPGTRLTVL.

This chain joins TRBV27 and TRBJ2-4; D perhaps matches TRBD1 (6 bases). Deletions cut 2 bases from V and 2 bases from J, with 16 bases between. The CDR3 is 17 residues long. CDR1 is MNHEY and CDR2 is SMNVEV in the germline V gene (reference sequence). CDR3: CASSLTTGRATKNIQYF. The CDR3 DNA sequence: TGTGCCAGCAGTTTAACCACAGGGCGGGCGACCAAAAACATTCAGTACTTC.

This clone was observed a few times. V and J are TRBV4-2 and TRBJ2-2; TRBD1 aligns across 7 bases. The germline gives CDR1 LGHNA, CDR2 YNFKEQ. V trimming: 3 bases; J trimming: 5 bases; junction bases outside the gene matches: 6. The CDR3 runs to 15 residues. The CDR3 loop reads CASSQGTERTGELFF. CDR3 bases: TGTGCCAGCAGCCAGGGGACAGAGCGGACCGGGGAGCTGTTTTTT.

This clone appeared a few times. This chain connects TRBV18 to TRBJ1-5; possibly TRBD1 for D (5 bases). CDR3 length equals 14 residues. Trimming removed 6 bases at V and 7 bases at J, with 16 bases between. The germline V gene encodes CDR1 KGHSH and CDR2 LQKENI. The chain's CDR3 is CASSPGPSGQPQHF. CDR3 bases: TGTGCCAGCTCCCCGGGACCTTCGGGACAGCCCCAGCATTTT.

This clone was seen a few times. The CDR3 loop reads CASSRRDPPPTQYF. The CDR3 DNA reads as TGTGCCAGCAGTCGCAGGGATCCTCCTCCGACCCAGTACTTC. This chain joins TRBV25-1 and TRBJ2-5; D may be TRBD1 (5 bases). This CDR3 contains 14 residues. Trimming left V 5 bases short and J 7 bases short, with 17 bases between. Germline assignment: CDR1 MGHDK and CDR2 SYGVNS.

This sequence joins TRBV29-1 and TRBJ1-1; D possibly corresponds to TRBD1 (5 bases). Germline V gene sequence: CDR1 SQVTM, CDR2 ANQGSEA. Trimming took 4 bases from V and 4 from J, leaving 7 bases between them. There are 11 residues in the CDR3. CDR3 loop: CSVVRATEAFF. CDR3 bases: TGCAGCGTTGTCAGGGCCACTGAAGCTTTCTTT.